These 30 T cell receptor beta chains originate from one sample sequenced in a study of regulatory T cells in long-lasting Graves disease (TCRdb year 2021). According to the study, the label for this sample's time point signals: newly diagnosed GD, antithyroid drugs for less than 3 months. For both TCR sequencing and RNA sequencing, RNA was extracted from PBMCs using TRIzol. The method was multiplex PCR. Sequencer: Illumina HiSeq 4000. CDR3 regions were amplified by Arm-PCR with iRepertoire HTBI primers to construct TCR beta libraries. TCRdb reran the public reads through fastp at Q25 and MiXCR, keeping productive beta chains. Each entry is one CDR3 protein sequence, shown with its most common DNA and genes. The sample records 450,000 to 600,000 distinct CDR3 sequences, about 13% of which are singletons. The ten largest clones represent about 10% of the sample. This sample was shared with a second study, whose subject was T cells in Graves' hyperthyroidism and ophthalmopathy.

Sample: peripheral blood mononuclear cells (PBMCs), taken at new diagnosis, from a patient treated with antithyroid drugs. These TCRs come from a man under 40 with Graves disease. Donor details come from another sample of the same person, matched by shared clones.

The rearrangement uses TRBV19 and TRBJ1-5; D is perhaps TRBD1 (6 bases). This CDR3 comprises 15 residues. The germline V gene encodes CDR1 LNHDA and CDR2 SQIVND (reference sequence). V was pared by 6 bases and J by 4 bases, with 16 bases between. The CDR3 loop is CASSDRRFGNQPQHF. The CDR3 coding sequence is TGTGCCAGTAGCGACAGGAGATTTGGAAATCAGCCCCAGCATTTT.

This clonotype was recorded once. This could be a read error, since a much larger clone is one nucleotide away. Here the CDR3 omits its conserved ending phenylalanine or tryptophan, so a read error is the likely source. This chain uses TRBV27 with TRBJ2-2; 12 bases line up with TRBD2. This CDR3 is 17 amino acids long. CDR1 MNHEY and CDR2 SMNVEV come from the germline V gene (reference sequence). V lost 7 bases and J lost 5; bases outside the gene matches: 11. The CDR3 protein is CASKTTSGSLTTGELFL. The CDR3 bases are TGTGCCAGCAAAACGACTAGCGGGAGCCTGACGACCGGGGAGCTGTTTCTT.

Comments on this clonotype: This could be a read error, since a much larger clone is one nucleotide away. Here the CDR3 reads CASGGVVPAYTF. The CDR3 DNA follows: TGTGCCAGCGGGGGGGTGGTGCCGGCCTACACCTTC. The chain has TRBV12-3 or TRBV12-4 and TRBJ1-2; maybe TRBD1 (5 bases). The CDR3 covers 12 residues. Trimming stripped 8 bases from V and 10 bases from J, with 17 bases between.

V is TRBV19 and J is TRBJ2-6, with D uncertain. Trimming pared 6 bases from V and 0 bases from J, leaving 9 bases between. From germline, CDR1 is LNHDA and CDR2 SQIVND (reference sequence). The CDR3 has 15 amino acids. CDR3 DNA: TGTGCCAGTAGCCCTAAACGCTCTGGGGCCAACGTCCTGACTTTC. Protein: CASSPKRSGANVLTF.

On this clonotype: With a much larger clone just one base away, this may be a read error. Here the CDR3 reads CASSPPSTSGSYEKFF. CDR3 bases: TGTGCCAGCAGTCCCCCCTCAACTAGCGGGAGTTATGAGAAGTTCTTC. The V call is TRBV12-3 or TRBV12-4, the J call TRBJ2-5, with 11 nucleotides matching TRBD2. The CDR3 spans 16 residues.

This clonotype appeared a few times. The CDR3 DNA reads TGCAGTGCTAGGGGCCCGGGACCCAAAACCTACAATGAGCAGTTCTTC. Residues: CSARGPGPKTYNEQFF. This chain links TRBV20-1 with TRBJ2-1; D tentatively fits TRBD1 or TRBD2 (5 bases each). Germline V gene sequence: CDR1 DFQATT, CDR2 SNEGSKA (reference sequence). This CDR3 contains 16 residues. V shed 3 bases and J shed 2 bases, with 17 bases lying between them.

This clonotype was recorded at least ten times. The chain combines TRBV12-3 or TRBV12-4 with TRBJ1-1, with 9 bases aligning to TRBD1. J lost 3 bases, V lost 7 bases, and 12 bases had no gene match. This CDR3 is 16 amino acids long. The CDR3 coding sequence is TGTGCCAGCAAGTTGCCGGGACAGGGCCGGGACACTGAAGCTTTCTTT. Its protein product is CASKLPGQGRDTEAFF.

To note about this clonotype: This may be a read error: a much more frequent sequence differs by one nucleotide. The chain employs TRBV7-6 and TRBJ1-5, with 8 bases that match TRBD1. The CDR3 sequence is 14 residues long. CDR1 is SGHVS and CDR2 is FNYEAQ in the germline V gene. V lost 5 bases, J lost 7 bases, and 7 bases stayed unmatched. The DNA for the CDR3 is TGTGCCAGCAGCACCGACAGGGGAGGACAGCCCCAGCATTTT. Amino acids: CASSTDRGGQPQHF.

This clonotype was seen ten or more times. The V and J genes are TRBV15 and TRBJ2-5; possibly TRBD1 for D (5 bases). V shed 0 bases and J shed 3 bases, with 14 bases lying between them. Germline V gene lookup returns CDR1 LNHNV and CDR2 YYDKDF (reference sequence). The CDR3 spans 16 residues. The CDR3, as DNA: TGTGCCACCAGCAGAGATGGGGCAGGGTACGAAGAGACCCAGTACTTC. This encodes CATSRDGAGYEETQYF.

The table lists this clonotype with many counts. The chain is built from TRBV27 and TRBJ2-3, with no clear D. V was pared by 5 bases and J by 3 bases, with 9 bases between. The CDR3 contains 13 residues. Germline values: CDR1 MNHEY, CDR2 SMNVEV (reference sequence). The CDR3 loop is CASSIRVTDTQYF. CDR3 nucleotide sequence: TGTGCCAGCAGTATACGGGTAACAGATACGCAGTATTTT.

The table lists this clonotype with a few counts. The chain recombines TRBV7-3 with TRBJ2-3; TRBD1 agrees at 11 bases. Germline V CDR1 and CDR2: SGHTA, FQGTGA. This CDR3 has 15 amino acids. After removal of 7 bases from V and 2 bases from J, the junction contained 5 bases not matched to a gene. Here the CDR3 DNA reads TGTGCCAGCACCGGGACAGGGGGTGTCACAGATACGCAGTATTTT. Translation gives CASTGTGGVTDTQYF. The variable domain in full, completed from reference TRBV7-3 and TRBJ2-3, reads GAGVSQTPSNKVTEKGKYVELRCDPISGHTALYWYRQSLGQGPEFLIYFQGTGAADDSGLPNDRFFAVRPEGSVSTLKIQRTERGDSAVYLCASTGTGGVTDTQYFGPGTRLTVL.

This clonotype has ten or more counts. V gene TRBV7-2 combines with J gene TRBJ2-3, with D perhaps assigned TRBD1 or TRBD2 (5 bases each). Germline V lookup: CDR1 SGHTA, CDR2 FQGNSA. V was clipped by 5 bases and J by 4 bases, with 16 bases between them. The CDR3 spans 15 residues. In nucleotides, the CDR3 is TGTGCCAGCAGCCCCCGCTACAGGACTGCAGATACGCAGTATTTT. Residues: CASSPRYRTADTQYF. Full variable domain (outside the CDR3, taken from reference TRBV7-2 and TRBJ2-3): GAGVSQSPSNKVTEKGKDVELRCDPISGHTALYWYRQSLGQGLEFLIYFQGNSAPDKSGLPSDRFSAERTGGSVSTLTIQRTQQEDSAVYLCASSPRYRTADTQYFGPGTRLTVL.

The chain couples TRBV3-1 to TRBJ2-1, with TRBD2 as a possible D gene (5 bases). The CDR3 has 15 residues. CDR1 LGHDT and CDR2 YNNKEL come from the germline V gene (reference sequence). Trimming removed 0 bases at V and 4 bases at J, with 10 bases between. CDR3 protein: CASSQDGGPYNEQFF. In DNA, the CDR3 is TGTGCCAGCAGCCAAGATGGCGGGCCTTACAATGAGCAGTTCTTC.

This sequence joins TRBV20-1 and TRBJ2-7, with D hard to call. Germline V lookup: CDR1 DFQATT, CDR2 SNEGSKA (reference sequence). This CDR3 has 14 amino acids. The ends were cut back, 6 bases at V and 0 bases at J, with 15 bases in the middle. The DNA of the CDR3 is TGCAGTGCGGAAACCGCCTATTCCTCCTACGAGCAGTACTTC. As protein: CSAETAYSSYEQYF.

The chain carries TRBV7-9 and TRBJ2-1; 7 bases are a match to TRBD1. The CDR3 runs to 14 residues. V trimming: 4 bases; J trimming: 4 bases; junction bases outside the gene matches: 4. Germline V gene data show CDR1 as SEHNR and CDR2 as FQNEAQ (reference sequence). The CDR3 loop is CASSWTGGYNEQFF. DNA for the CDR3: TGTGCCAGCAGCTGGACAGGAGGTTACAATGAGCAGTTCTTC.

The CDR3 sequence: CSAAGSLNEKLFF. The CDR3 DNA reads as TGCAGCGCTGCTGGGTCCCTTAATGAAAAACTGTTTTTT. The chain joins TRBV29-1 to TRBJ1-4, with D unresolved. Trimming removed 7 bases from V and 4 bases from J, with 13 bases in between. CDR1 is SQVTM, CDR2 ANQGSEA, per germline. This CDR3 has 13 amino acids.

This clonotype was seen ten or more times. This chain links TRBV28 with TRBJ1-1; 8 nucleotides agree with TRBD1. V lost 3 bases to trimming and J lost 7 bases; unmatched junction nucleotides: 4. Per germline, CDR1 MDHEN and CDR2 SYDVKM. This CDR3 has 13 amino acids. The CDR3: CASSFTGGSEAFF. For the CDR3, the DNA is TGTGCCAGCAGTTTCACAGGGGGGAGTGAAGCTTTCTTT.

This clonotype was seen ten or more times. V is TRBV11-2 and J is TRBJ2-1; TRBD2 matches 8 bases. After removal of 3 bases from V and 8 bases from J, the junction contained 12 bases not matched to a gene. Germline CDR1 SGHAT, CDR2 FQNNGV. The CDR3 has 16 amino acids. The CDR3 DNA follows: TGTGCCAGCAGCTTGTTGACACCGGGACTAGATCATGAGCAGTTCTTC. Translating gives CASSLLTPGLDHEQFF.

Many counts were recorded for this clonotype. V gene TRBV7-9 combines with J gene TRBJ1-1; the D is unclear. V lost 4 bases and J 3 bases, leaving 6 bases between the germline ends. The CDR3 loop spans 12 amino acids. Germline CDR1 is SEHNR and CDR2 is FQNEAQ (reference sequence). The CDR3 spells CASSSLDTEAFF. The CDR3 DNA is TGTGCCAGCAGCTCGTTGGACACTGAAGCTTTCTTT.

The V and J genes are TRBV3-1 and TRBJ2-1, with 11 bases aligning to TRBD2. From germline, CDR1 is LGHDT and CDR2 YNNKEL (reference sequence). The CDR3 is 11 amino acids. The chain's CDR3 is CSSGGSHEQFF. The CDR3 bases are TGTTCTAGCGGGGGGTCACATGAGCAGTTCTTC.

This clonotype was observed at least ten times. This sequence joins TRBV20-1 and TRBJ2-1, with 7 bases aligning to TRBD2. Germline loops: CDR1 DFQATT, CDR2 SNEGSKA (reference sequence). CDR3 length equals 16 residues. Losses at the gene ends were 1 base for V and 3 bases for J; bases not matched to a gene: 9. The CDR3 coding sequence is TGCAGTGCTAGAGGCGAGGCTAGCGGTTTCTACAATGAGCAGTTCTTC. Translating gives CSARGEASGFYNEQFF.

This clonotype was observed many times. The V call is TRBV7-9, the J call TRBJ1-4; weak D call: TRBD1 (5 bases). From germline, CDR1 is SEHNR and CDR2 FQNEAQ (reference sequence). Trimming removed 4 bases from V and 8 bases from J, with 11 bases in between. The CDR3 consists of 13 residues. The CDR3 bases are TGTGCCAGCAGCTCTCAGGGAAGCGAAAAACTGTTTTTT. This translates into CASSSQGSEKLFF. Together with reference TRBV7-9 and TRBJ1-4, the CDR3 gives the full variable domain: DTGVSQNPRHKITKRGQNVTFRCDPISEHNRLYWYRQTLGQGPEFLTYFQNEAQLEKSRLLSDRFSAERPKGSFSTLEIQRTEQGDSAMYLCASSSQGSEKLFFGSGTQLSVL.

This clonotype was counted a few times. The chain couples TRBV6-5 to TRBJ2-7; TRBD1 might be the D (6 bases). The length of the CDR3 is 16 residues. V dropped 0 bases and J dropped 5 bases, with 17 bases sitting between them. The V gene's germline CDR1 is MNHEY and CDR2 SVGAGI. The CDR3 DNA reads TGTGCCAGCAGTTACTCGTTCTGGGGGCCGGGGAACGAGCAGTACTTC. Translated: CASSYSFWGPGNEQYF.

This clonotype appeared many times. V gene TRBV12-3 or TRBV12-4 combines with J gene TRBJ2-5; tentative D call: TRBD1 (6 bases). The CDR3 covers 16 residues. The ends were cut back, 2 bases at V and 1 base at J, with 14 bases in the middle. The CDR3 sequence: CASSLLGMGAQETQYF. The CDR3 coding sequence is TGTGCCAGCAGTTTACTAGGGATGGGGGCCCAAGAGACCCAGTACTTC.

In its sample, this clonotype was seen many times. V usage is TRBV20-1 and J usage is TRBJ2-7, with 7 nucleotides matching TRBD2. The CDR3 is 14 residues long. The V and J ends lost 3 bases and 2 bases, in that order; junction bases with no gene match: 7. Germline V lookup: CDR1 DFQATT, CDR2 SNEGSKA (reference sequence). CDR3 residues: CSARSPSGTYEQYF. The CDR3 nucleotides read TGCAGTGCTAGGTCCCCTAGCGGCACCTACGAGCAGTACTTC.

There are a few counts of this clonotype. Germline and junction disagree at one end, which may indicate a read error. This chain joins TRBV27 and TRBJ2-1, with TRBD1 matching over 7 bases. The germline gives CDR1 MNHEY, CDR2 SMNVEV (reference sequence). This CDR3 contains 17 residues. CDR3 nucleotide sequence: TGTACCAGCAGTTTAGAGTCAGGGGACAGCTCCTACAATGAGCAGTTCTTC. Translated, it gives CTSSLESGDSSYNEQFF.

This clonotype came up many times. The chain couples TRBV7-3 to TRBJ2-4; D not resolved. Germline lookup yields CDR1 SGHTA and CDR2 FQGTGA. This CDR3 is 15 amino acids long. V lost 4 bases to trimming and J lost 0 bases, with 10 bases between them. Written as DNA, the CDR3 is TGTGCCAGCAGCTCCGATGGAACAGCCAAAAACATTCAGTACTTC. Translated, it gives CASSSDGTAKNIQYF.

This clonotype has more than one count but fewer than ten. The rearrangement uses TRBV20-1 and TRBJ2-7; TRBD1 might be the D (6 bases). The CDR3 is made up of 15 amino acids. Germline V gives CDR1 DFQATT, CDR2 SNEGSKA (reference sequence). V dropped 6 bases and J dropped 3 bases, with 21 bases sitting between them. CDR3 residues: CSAGPQGHMNYEQYF. CDR3 in DNA: TGCAGTGCAGGCCCACAGGGACATATGAACTACGAGCAGTACTTC.

This clonotype was seen once. A much larger clone differs from this one at a single base, so this may be a read error. The chain links TRBV29-1 to TRBJ2-3; 7 bases fit TRBD2. In germline, CDR1 is SQVTM, CDR2 ANQGSEA. This CDR3 region has 13 residues. The CDR3 is CGAKGGPGDTQYF. The CDR3 bases are TGCGGCGCGAAGGGAGGGCCGGGAGATACGCAGTATTTT.

This clonotype appeared once. V usage is TRBV19 and J usage is TRBJ1-6, with a weak D call TRBD1 (5 bases). V lost 11 bases and J 7 bases, leaving 18 bases between the germline ends. The CDR3 totals 14 residues. Germline CDR1 is LNHDA and CDR2 is SQIVND (reference sequence). CDR3 amino acids: CACQSGVENSPLHF. The CDR3 region has the DNA TGTGCCTGCCAATCGGGGGTGGAGAATTCACCCCTCCACTTT.